These 2 T cell receptor beta chains originate from one sample sequenced in a study of PD-L1 blockade in urothelial cancer. Some clones are missing from TCRdb's copy, which holds only in-frame ones; the method was immunoSEQ multiplex PCR. Among approximately 100,000 clones listed, 70% to 90% were seen once. The sequencing here drew on PBMCs, taken around atezolizumab (anti-PD-L1) treatment. These receptors all stem from a man between 50 and 59 years old with urothelial cancer.

This chain links TRBV28 with TRBJ2-1; D may be TRBD2 (7 bases). Trimming left V 4 bases short and J 7 bases short, with 17 bases between. CDR3 size: 15 residues. CDR1 is MDHEN and CDR2 is SYDVKM in the germline V gene. The CDR3 DNA sequence: TGTGCCAGCAGTTCTCTAGCGGAGGGGACAAATGAGCAGTTCTTC. Residues: CASSSLAEGTNEQFF.

The gene calls are TRBV4-2 and TRBJ2-7; TRBD1 matches 7 bases. This CDR3 has 15 amino acids. The V gene's germline CDR1 is LGHNA and CDR2 YNFKEQ. V lost 4 bases to trimming and J lost 5 bases; unmatched junction nucleotides: 11. The CDR3 spells CASSREGQPSDEQYF. The CDR3 DNA is TGTGCCAGCAGCCGAGAGGGACAGCCATCTGACGAGCAGTACTTC.